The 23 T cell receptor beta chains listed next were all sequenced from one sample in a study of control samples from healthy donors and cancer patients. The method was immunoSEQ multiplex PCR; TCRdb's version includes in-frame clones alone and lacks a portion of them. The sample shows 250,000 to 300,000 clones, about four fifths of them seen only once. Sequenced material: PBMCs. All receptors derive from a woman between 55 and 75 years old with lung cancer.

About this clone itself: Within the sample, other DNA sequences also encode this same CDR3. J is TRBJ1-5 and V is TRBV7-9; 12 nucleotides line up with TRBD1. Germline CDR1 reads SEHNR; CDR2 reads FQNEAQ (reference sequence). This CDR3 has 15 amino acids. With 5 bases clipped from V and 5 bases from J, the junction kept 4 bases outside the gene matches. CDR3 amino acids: CASSLGTGGDQPQHF. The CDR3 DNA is TGTGCCAGCAGCCTTGGGACAGGGGGCGATCAGCCCCAGCATTTT.

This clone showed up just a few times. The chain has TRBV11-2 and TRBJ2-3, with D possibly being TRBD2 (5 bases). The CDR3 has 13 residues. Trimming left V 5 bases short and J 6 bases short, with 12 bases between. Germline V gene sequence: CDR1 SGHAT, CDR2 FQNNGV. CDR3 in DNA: TGTGCCAGCAGCGGGCGGACGGGGGATACGCAGTATTTT. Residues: CASSGRTGDTQYF.

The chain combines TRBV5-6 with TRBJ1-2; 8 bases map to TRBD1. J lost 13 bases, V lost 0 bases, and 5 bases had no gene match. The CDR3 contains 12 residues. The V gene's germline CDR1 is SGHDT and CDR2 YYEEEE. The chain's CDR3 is CASSLAGTGGTF. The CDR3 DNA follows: TGTGCCAGCAGCTTGGCCGGGACAGGCGGCACCTTC. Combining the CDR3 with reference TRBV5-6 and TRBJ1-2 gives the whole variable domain DAGVTQSPTHLIKTRGQQVTLRCSPKSGHDTVSWYQQALGQGPQFIFQYYEEEERQRGNFPDRFSGHQFPNYSSELNVNALLLGDSALYLCASSLAGTGGTFGSGTRLTVV.

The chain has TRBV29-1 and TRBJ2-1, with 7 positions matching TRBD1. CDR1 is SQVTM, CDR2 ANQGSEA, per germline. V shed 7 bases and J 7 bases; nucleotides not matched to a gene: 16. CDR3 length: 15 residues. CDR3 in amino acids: CSAAVGGSVENEQFF. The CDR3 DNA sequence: TGCAGCGCAGCGGTAGGGGGCTCTGTTGAAAATGAGCAGTTCTTC.

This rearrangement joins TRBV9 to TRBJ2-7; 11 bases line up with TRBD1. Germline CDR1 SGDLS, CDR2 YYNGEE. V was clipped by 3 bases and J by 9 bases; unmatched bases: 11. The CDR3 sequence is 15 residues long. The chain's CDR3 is CASSASGTGGFVQYF. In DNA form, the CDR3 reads TGTGCCAGCAGCGCCTCCGGGACAGGGGGTTTCGTGCAGTACTTC.

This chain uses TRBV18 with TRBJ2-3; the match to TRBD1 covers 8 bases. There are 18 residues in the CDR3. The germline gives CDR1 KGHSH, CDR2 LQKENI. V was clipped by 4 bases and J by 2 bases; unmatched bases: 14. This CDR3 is CASSRRQGTWDSTDTQYF. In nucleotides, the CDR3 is TGTGCCAGCTCACGTAGACAGGGGACATGGGACTCCACAGATACGCAGTATTTT.

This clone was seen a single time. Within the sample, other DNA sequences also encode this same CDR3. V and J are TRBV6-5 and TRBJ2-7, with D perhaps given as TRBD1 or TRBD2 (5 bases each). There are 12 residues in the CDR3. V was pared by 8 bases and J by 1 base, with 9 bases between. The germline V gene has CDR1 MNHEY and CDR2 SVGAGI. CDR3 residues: CASGTDSYEQYF. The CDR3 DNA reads TGTGCCAGCGGGACGGATTCCTACGAGCAGTACTTC.

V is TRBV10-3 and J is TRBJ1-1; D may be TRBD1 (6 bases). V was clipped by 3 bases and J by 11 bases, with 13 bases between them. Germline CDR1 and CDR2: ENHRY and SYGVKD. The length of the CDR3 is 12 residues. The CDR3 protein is CAISDAGTHAFF. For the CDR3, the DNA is TGTGCCATCAGTGATGCGGGGACACACGCTTTCTTT.

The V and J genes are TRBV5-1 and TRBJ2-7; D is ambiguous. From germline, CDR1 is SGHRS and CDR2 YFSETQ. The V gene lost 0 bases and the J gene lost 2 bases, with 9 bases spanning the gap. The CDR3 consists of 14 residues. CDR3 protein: CASSLVIGTYEQYF. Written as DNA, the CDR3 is TGCGCCAGCAGCTTGGTGATAGGAACCTACGAGCAGTACTTC.

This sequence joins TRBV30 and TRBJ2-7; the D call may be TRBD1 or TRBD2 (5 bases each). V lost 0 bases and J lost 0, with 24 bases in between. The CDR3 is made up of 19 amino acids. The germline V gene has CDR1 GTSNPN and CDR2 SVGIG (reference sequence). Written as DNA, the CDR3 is TGTGCCTGGAGTGTACTACCGTCGAGGGGAGCGGAGTACTCCTACGAGCAGTACTTC. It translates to CAWSVLPSRGAEYSYEQYF.

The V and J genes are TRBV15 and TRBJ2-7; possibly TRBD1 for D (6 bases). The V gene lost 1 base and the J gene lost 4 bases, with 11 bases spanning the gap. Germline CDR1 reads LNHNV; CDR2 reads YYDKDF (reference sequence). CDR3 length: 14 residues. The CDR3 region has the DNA TGTGCCACCAGCAGAGGACAGGACTTTTACGAGCAGTACTTC. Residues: CATSRGQDFYEQYF.

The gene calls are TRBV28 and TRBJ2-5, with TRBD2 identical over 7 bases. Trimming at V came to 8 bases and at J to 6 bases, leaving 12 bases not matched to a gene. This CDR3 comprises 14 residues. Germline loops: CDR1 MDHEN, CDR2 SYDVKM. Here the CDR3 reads CASSLLGTKKTQYF. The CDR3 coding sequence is TGTGCCAGCTCCCTCCTTGGGACTAAGAAGACCCAGTACTTC.

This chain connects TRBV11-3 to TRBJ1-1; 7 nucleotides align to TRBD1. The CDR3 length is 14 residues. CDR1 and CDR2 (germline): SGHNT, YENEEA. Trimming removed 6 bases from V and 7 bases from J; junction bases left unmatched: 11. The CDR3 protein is CASSSKTGAGEAFF. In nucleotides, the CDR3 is TGTGCCAGCAGTAGTAAAACAGGGGCCGGTGAAGCTTTCTTT. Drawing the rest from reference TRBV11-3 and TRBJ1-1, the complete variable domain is EAGVVQSPRYKIIEKKQPVAFWCNPISGHNTLYWYLQNLGQGPELLIRYENEEAVDDSQLPKDRFSAERLKGVDSTLKIQPAELGDSAVYLCASSSKTGAGEAFFGQGTRLTVV.

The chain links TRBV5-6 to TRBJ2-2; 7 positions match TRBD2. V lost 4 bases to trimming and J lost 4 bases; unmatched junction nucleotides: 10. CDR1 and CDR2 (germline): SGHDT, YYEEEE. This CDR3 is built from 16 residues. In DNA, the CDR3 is TGTGCCAGCAGCGCCGCCGGGGGAGGGGTCACCGGGGAGCTGTTTTTT. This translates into CASSAAGGGVTGELFF.

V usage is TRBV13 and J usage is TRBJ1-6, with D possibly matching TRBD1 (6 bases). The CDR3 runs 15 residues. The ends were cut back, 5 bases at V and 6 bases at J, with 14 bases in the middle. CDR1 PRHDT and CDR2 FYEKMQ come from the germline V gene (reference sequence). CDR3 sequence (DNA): TGTGCCAGCAGCCCCGGGGAAGGGGGTAATTCACCCCTCCACTTT. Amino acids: CASSPGEGGNSPLHF.

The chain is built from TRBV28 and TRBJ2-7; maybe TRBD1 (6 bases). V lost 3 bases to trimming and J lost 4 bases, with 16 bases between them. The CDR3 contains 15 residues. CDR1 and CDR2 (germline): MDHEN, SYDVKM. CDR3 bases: TGTGCCAGCAGTTTCGCACAGGGAGTTGGGTACGAGCAGTACTTC. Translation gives CASSFAQGVGYEQYF. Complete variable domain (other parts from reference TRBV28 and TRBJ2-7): DVKVTQSSRYLVKRTGEKVFLECVQDMDHENMFWYRQDPGLGLRLIYFSYDVKMKEKGDIPEGYSVSREKKERFSLILESASTNQTSMYLCASSFAQGVGYEQYFGPGTRLTVT.

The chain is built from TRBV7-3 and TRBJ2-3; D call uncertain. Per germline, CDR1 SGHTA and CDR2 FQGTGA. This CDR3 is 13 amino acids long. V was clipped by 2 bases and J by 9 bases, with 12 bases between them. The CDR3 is CASSLSPRNTQYF. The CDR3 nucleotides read TGTGCCAGCAGCTTATCCCCCCGGAACACGCAGTATTTT.

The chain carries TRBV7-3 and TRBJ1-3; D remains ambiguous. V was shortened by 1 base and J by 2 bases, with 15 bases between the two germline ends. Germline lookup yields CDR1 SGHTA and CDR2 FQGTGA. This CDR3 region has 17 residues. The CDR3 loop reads CASSLNGPGIAGNTIYF. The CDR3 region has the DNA TGTGCCAGCAGCTTAAATGGGCCGGGAATAGCTGGAAACACCATATATTTT.

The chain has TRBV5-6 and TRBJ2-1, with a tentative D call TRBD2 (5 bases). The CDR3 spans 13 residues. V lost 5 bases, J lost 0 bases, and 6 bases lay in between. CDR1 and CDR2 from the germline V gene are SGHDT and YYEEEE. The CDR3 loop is CASRGASYNEQFF. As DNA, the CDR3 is TGTGCCAGCAGGGGAGCCTCCTACAATGAGCAGTTCTTC.

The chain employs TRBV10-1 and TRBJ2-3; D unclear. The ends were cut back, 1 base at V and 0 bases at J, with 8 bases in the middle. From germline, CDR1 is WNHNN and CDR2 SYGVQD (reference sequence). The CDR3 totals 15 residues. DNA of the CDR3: TGCGCCAGCAGTGAGTGGTCTTCTAGCACAGATACGCAGTATTTT. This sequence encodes CASSEWSSSTDTQYF.

The CDR3 loop is CASSLSPGQNTEAFF. The CDR3 DNA reads TGTGCCAGCAGCTTAAGCCCGGGACAGAACACTGAAGCTTTCTTT. This chain joins TRBV7-3 and TRBJ1-1; possible D gene TRBD1, 6 bases. The CDR3 loop spans 15 amino acids. CDR1 and CDR2 from the germline V gene are SGHTA and FQGTGA. Trimming left V 1 base short and J 1 base short, with 10 bases between.

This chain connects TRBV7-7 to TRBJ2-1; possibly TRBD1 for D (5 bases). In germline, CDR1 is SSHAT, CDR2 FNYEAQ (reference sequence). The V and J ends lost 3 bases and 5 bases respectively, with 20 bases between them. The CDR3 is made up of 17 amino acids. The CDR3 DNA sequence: TGTGCCAGCAGCTTGGGGCCGGGTAGGGCCCTAAACAATGAGCAGTTCTTC. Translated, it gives CASSLGPGRALNNEQFF.

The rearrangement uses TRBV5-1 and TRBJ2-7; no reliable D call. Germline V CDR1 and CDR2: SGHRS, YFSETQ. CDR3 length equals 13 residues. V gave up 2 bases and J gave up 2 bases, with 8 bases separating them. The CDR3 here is CASSFDTTYEQYF. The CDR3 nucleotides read TGCGCCAGCAGCTTCGACACTACCTACGAGCAGTACTTC.